Listed here are 7 T cell receptor beta chains from one sample, sequenced in a study of monozygotic twins with inflammatory bowel disease. TCRdb re-called the 5' RACE reads; every CDR3 protein appears as one record, without DNA. The specimen's table records about 210,000 distinct CDR3 sequences. The sample comprised blood. Receptor source: a human donor with ulcerative colitis or Crohn's disease, or a healthy co-twin of an affected twin (not recorded which).

The CDR3: CSGPGQRSQTQYF. The chain carries TRBV20-1 and TRBJ2-5; TCRdb indicates TRBD1, and absent DNA this call remains unverified. Looked up from germline, CDR1 is DFQATT and CDR2 is SNEGSKA (reference sequence). The CDR3 extends over 13 amino acids.

The chain carries TRBV7-2 and TRBJ2-3; TCRdb outputs TRBD2, but without DNA this stays unchecked. CDR1 and CDR2 (germline): SGHTA, FQGNSA. The CDR3 is 15 amino acids. The CDR3 region is CASSPSGGVTDTQYF.

This chain joins TRBV20-1 and TRBJ2-7; TCRdb outputs TRBD1, but without DNA this stays unchecked. Germline V gene lookup returns CDR1 DFQATT and CDR2 SNEGSKA (reference sequence). The CDR3 is 14 residues long. CDR3: CSADPRTGGFTQYF.

The chain has TRBV18 and TRBJ2-2; TCRdb calls TRBD1, which cannot be checked without DNA. The CDR3 runs to 16 residues. The germline gives CDR1 KGHSH, CDR2 LQKENI. This CDR3 reads CASSLQGQGNTGELFF.

The chain employs TRBV5-4 and TRBJ2-6; TCRdb names TRBD1, which stays unverified in the absence of DNA. Germline lookup yields CDR1 SGHNT and CDR2 YYREEE (reference sequence). This CDR3 is 17 amino acids long. The CDR3 here is CASSLTGTLSGANVLTF.

This chain links TRBV5-1 with TRBJ1-5. The CDR3 is 16 residues long. Per the germline V gene, CDR1 is SGHRS and CDR2 is YFSETQ. This CDR3 is CATSGREGKSNQPQHF. The full variable domain, completed using reference TRBV5-1 and TRBJ1-5, is KAGVTQTPRYLIKTRGQQVTLSCSPISGHRSVSWYQQTPGQGLQFLFEYFSETQRNKGNFPGRFSGRQFSNSRSEMNVSTLELGDSALYLCATSGREGKSNQPQHFGDGTRLSIL.

The chain carries TRBV10-2 and TRBJ2-7; TCRdb lists TRBD2, though no DNA is available to test this call. CDR3 length: 15 amino acids. The germline gives CDR1 WSHSY, CDR2 SAAADI. The CDR3 loop is CASRDSGGTPPEQYF.